This TCR beta chain was retrieved from a study of CD8 T cells in Susac syndrome. After extraction with the RNeasy kit, about 0.5 to 1 ug of the RNA was reverse transcribed using random hexamers. TCRdb re-derived calls from the immunoSEQ multiplex PCR reads in MiXCR, one entry per CDR3 protein. The sample carries about 210,000 distinct CDR3 sequences, 95% recorded once. CDR3 length: 12 residues. V shed 4 bases and J shed 2 bases, with 8 bases lying between them. The germline V gene encodes CDR1 SQVTM and CDR2 ANQGSEA. V and J are TRBV29-1 and TRBJ2-5; D possibly corresponds to TRBD2 (5 bases). The receptor comes from a human donor with multiple sclerosis. The sample was CD4+ T cells from PBMCs. The CDR3 DNA follows: TGCAGCGTTGCCCAGCGGCAAGAGACCCAGTACTTC. This gives the protein CSVAQRQETQYF.